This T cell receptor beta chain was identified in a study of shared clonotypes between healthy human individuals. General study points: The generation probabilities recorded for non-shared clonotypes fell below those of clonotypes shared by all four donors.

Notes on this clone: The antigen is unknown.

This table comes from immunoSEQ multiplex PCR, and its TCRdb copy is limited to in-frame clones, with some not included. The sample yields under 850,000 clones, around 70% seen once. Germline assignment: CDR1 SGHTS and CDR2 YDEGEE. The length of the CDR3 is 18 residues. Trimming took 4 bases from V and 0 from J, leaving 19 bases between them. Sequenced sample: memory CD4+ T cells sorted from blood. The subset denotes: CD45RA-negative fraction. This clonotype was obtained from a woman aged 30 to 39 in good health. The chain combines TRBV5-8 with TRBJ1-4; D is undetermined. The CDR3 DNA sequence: TGTGCCAGCAGCCCTCCCCCGGGATTCGGGGCAACTAATGAAAAACTGTTTTTT. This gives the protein CASSPPPGFGATNEKLFF.